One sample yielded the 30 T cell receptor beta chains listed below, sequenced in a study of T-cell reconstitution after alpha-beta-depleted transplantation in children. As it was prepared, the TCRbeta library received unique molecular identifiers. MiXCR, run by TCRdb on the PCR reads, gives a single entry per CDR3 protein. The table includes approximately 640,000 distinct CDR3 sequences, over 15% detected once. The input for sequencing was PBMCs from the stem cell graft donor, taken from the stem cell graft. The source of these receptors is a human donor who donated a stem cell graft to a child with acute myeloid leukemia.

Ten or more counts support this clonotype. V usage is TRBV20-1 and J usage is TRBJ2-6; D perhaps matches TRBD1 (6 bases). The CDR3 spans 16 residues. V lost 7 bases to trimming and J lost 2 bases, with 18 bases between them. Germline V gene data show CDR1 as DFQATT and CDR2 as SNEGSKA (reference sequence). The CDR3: CSDAGTLAPGANVLTF. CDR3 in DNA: TGCAGTGACGCCGGGACACTCGCCCCTGGGGCCAACGTCCTGACTTTC.

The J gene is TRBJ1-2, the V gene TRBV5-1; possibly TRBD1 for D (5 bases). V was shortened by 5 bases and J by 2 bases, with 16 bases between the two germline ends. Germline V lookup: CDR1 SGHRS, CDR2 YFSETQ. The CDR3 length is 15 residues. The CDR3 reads CASRFRDGGNYGYTF. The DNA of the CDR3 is TGCGCCAGCAGGTTCCGGGACGGAGGGAACTATGGCTACACCTTC.

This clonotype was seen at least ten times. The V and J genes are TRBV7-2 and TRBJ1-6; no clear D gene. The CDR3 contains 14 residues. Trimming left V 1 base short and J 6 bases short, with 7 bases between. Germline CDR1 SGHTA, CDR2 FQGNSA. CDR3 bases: TGTGCCAGCAGCTTAGTGGGATCTAATTCACCCCTCCACTTT. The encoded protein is CASSLVGSNSPLHF. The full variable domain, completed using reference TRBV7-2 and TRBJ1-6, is GAGVSQSPSNKVTEKGKDVELRCDPISGHTALYWYRQSLGQGLEFLIYFQGNSAPDKSGLPSDRFSAERTGGSVSTLTIQRTQQEDSAVYLCASSLVGSNSPLHFGNGTRLTVT.

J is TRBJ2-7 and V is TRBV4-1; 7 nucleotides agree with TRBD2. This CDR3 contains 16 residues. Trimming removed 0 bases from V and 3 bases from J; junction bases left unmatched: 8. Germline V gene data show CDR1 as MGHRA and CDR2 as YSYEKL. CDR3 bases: TGCGCCAGCAGCCAAGATGCTGGTAGCGGGTTCTACGAGCAGTACGTC. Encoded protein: CASSQDAGSGFYEQYV.

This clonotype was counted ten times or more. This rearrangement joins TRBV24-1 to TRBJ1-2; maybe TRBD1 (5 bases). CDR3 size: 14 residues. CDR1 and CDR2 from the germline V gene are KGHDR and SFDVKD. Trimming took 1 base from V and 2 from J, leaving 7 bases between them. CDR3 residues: CATSDFGQNYGYTF. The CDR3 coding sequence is TGTGCCACCAGTGATTTCGGACAAAACTATGGCTACACCTTC.

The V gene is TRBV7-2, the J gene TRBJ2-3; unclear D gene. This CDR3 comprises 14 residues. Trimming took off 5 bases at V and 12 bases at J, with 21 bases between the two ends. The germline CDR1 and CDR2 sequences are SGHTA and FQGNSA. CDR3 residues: CASSASRPGFGQYF. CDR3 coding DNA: TGTGCCAGCAGCGCTTCCCGACCAGGATTTGGTCAGTATTTT. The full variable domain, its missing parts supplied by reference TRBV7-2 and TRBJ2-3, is GAGVSQSPSNKVTEKGKDVELRCDPISGHTALYWYRQSLGQGLEFLIYFQGNSAPDKSGLPSDRFSAERTGGSVSTLTIQRTQQEDSAVYLCASSASRPGFGQYFGPGTRLTVL.

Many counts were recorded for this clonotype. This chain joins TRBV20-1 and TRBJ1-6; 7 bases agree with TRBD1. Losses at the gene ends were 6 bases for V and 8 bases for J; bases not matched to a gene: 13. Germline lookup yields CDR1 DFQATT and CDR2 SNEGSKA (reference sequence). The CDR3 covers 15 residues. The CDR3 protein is CSATTTGDSYSPLHF. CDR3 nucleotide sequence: TGCAGTGCGACGACGACGGGGGACAGTTATTCACCCCTCCACTTT.

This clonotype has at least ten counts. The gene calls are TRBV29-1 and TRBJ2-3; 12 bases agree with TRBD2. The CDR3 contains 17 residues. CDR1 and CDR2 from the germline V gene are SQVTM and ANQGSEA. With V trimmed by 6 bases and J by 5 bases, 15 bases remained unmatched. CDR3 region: CSVEMLATSGGLDTQYF. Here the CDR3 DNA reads TGCAGCGTAGAAATGCTTGCGACTAGCGGGGGTTTAGATACGCAGTATTTT.

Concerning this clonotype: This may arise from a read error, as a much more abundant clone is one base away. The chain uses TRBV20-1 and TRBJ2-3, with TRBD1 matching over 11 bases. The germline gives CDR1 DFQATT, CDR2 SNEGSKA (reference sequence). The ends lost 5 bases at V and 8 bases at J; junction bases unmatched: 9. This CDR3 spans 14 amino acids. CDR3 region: CSAVDRGRGGTQYF. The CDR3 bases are TGCAGTGCTGTGGACAGGGGGCGCGGAGGTACGCAGTATTTT.

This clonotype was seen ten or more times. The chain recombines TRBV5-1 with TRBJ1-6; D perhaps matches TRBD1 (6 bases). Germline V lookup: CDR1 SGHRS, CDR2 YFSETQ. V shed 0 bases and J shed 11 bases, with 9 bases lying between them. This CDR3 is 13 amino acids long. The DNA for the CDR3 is TGCGCCAGCAGCTTGGCAGGGGAGGCACCCCTCCACTTT. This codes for CASSLAGEAPLHF.

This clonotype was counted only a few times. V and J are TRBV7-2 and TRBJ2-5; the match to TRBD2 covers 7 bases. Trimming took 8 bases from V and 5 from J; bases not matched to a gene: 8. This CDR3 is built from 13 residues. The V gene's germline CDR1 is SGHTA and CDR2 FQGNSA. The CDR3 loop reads CASWALSGETQYF. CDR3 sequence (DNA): TGTGCCAGCTGGGCTCTTAGCGGGGAGACCCAGTACTTC.

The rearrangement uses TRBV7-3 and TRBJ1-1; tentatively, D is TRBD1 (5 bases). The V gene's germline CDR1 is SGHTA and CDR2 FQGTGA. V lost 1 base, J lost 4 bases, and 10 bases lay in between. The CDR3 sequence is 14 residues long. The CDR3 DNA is TGTGCCAGCAGCTTAAACGGGGCGATCACTGAAGCTTTCTTT. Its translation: CASSLNGAITEAFF. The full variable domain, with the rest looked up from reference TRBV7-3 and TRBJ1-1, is GAGVSQTPSNKVTEKGKYVELRCDPISGHTALYWYRQSLGQGPEFLIYFQGTGAADDSGLPNDRFFAVRPEGSVSTLKIQRTERGDSAVYLCASSLNGAITEAFFGQGTRLTVV.

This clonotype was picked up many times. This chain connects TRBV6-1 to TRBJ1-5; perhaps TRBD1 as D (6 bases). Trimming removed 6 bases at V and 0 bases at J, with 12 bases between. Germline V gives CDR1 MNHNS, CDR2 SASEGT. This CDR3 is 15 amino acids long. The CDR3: CASSPGADSNQPQHF. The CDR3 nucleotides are TGTGCCAGCAGCCCGGGGGCGGATAGCAATCAGCCCCAGCATTTT.

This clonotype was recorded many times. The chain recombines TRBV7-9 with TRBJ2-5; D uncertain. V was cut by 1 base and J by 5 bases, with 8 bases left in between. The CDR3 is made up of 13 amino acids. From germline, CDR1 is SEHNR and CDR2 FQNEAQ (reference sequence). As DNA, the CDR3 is TGTGCCAGCAGCTTAGGGTTCCGGGAGACCCAGTACTTC. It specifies CASSLGFRETQYF.

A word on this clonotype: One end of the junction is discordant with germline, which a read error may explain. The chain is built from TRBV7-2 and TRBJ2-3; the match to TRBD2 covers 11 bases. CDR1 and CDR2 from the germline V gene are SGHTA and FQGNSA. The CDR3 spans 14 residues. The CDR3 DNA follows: TGTGTCAGCAGCTTAGGACTTACTAGCGGGGGTCCTGTTTTT. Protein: CVSSLGLTSGGPVF. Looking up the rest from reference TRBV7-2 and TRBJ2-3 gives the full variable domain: GAGVSQSPSNKVTEKGKDVELRCDPISGHTALYWYRQSLGQGLEFLIYFQGNSAPDKSGLPSDRFSAERTGGSVSTLTIQRTQQEDSAVYLCVSSLGLTSGGPVFGPGTRLTVL.

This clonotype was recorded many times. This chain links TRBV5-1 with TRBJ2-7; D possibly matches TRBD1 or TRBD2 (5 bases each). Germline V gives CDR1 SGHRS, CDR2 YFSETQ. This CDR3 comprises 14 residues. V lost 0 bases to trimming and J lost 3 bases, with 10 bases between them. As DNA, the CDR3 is TGCGCCAGCAGCTTGGAGGGGACCTACTACGAGCAGTACTTC. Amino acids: CASSLEGTYYEQYF. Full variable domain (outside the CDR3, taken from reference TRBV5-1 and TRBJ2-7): KAGVTQTPRYLIKTRGQQVTLSCSPISGHRSVSWYQQTPGQGLQFLFEYFSETQRNKGNFPGRFSGRQFSNSRSEMNVSTLELGDSALYLCASSLEGTYYEQYFGPGTRLTVT.

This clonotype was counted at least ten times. The DNA of the CDR3 is TGTGCCAGCCGGAGCACCGGGGCCGCGAGAGATGAGCAGTTCTTC. The encoded protein is CASRSTGAARDEQFF. V and J are TRBV6-1 and TRBJ2-1; D is tentatively TRBD1 or TRBD2 (5 bases each). V was pared by 8 bases and J by 8 bases, with 22 bases between. This CDR3 comprises 15 residues. From germline, CDR1 is MNHNS and CDR2 SASEGT.

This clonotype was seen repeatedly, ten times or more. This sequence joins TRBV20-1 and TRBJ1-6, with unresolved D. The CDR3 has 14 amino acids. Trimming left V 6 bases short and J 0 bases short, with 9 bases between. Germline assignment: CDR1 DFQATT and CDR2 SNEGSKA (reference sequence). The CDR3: CSAQQSSYNSPLHF. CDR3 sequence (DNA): TGCAGTGCCCAACAGAGCTCCTATAATTCACCCCTCCACTTT.

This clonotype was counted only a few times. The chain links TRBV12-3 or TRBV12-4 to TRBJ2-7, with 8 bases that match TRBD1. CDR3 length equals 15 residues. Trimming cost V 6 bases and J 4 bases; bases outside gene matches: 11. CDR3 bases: TGTGCCAGCAGGAGAGGGACAGGAGTTCTTTACGAGCAGTACTTC. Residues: CASRRGTGVLYEQYF.

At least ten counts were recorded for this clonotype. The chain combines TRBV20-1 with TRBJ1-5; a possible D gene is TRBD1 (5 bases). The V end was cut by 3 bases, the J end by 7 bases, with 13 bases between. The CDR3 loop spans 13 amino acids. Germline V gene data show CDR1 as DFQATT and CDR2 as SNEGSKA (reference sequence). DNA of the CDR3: TGCAGTGCTAGTCAGACAGACTCCCAGCCCCAGCATTTT. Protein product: CSASQTDSQPQHF.

The CDR3 DNA sequence: TGTGCCACCAGTGAAGCGGACGGGGAAAAACTGTTTTTT. This sequence encodes CATSEADGEKLFF. V and J are TRBV24-1 and TRBJ1-4; D unclear. Trimming shortened V by 4 bases and J by 8 bases, and 10 bases separated the two germline ends. The CDR3 sequence is 13 residues long. Germline V lookup: CDR1 KGHDR, CDR2 SFDVKD.

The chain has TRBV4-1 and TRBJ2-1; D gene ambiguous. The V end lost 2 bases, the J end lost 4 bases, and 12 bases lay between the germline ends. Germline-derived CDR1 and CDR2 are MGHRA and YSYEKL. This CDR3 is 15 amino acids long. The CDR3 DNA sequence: TGCGCCAGCAGCCAACAGGCAGGCCCTTACAATGAGCAGTTCTTC. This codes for CASSQQAGPYNEQFF.

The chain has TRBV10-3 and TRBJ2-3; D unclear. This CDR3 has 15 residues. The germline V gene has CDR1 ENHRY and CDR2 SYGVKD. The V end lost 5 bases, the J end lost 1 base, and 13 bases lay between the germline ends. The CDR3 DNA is TGTGCCATCAGTCCCCTTGGGGTGGGCACAGATACGCAGTATTTT. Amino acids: CAISPLGVGTDTQYF.

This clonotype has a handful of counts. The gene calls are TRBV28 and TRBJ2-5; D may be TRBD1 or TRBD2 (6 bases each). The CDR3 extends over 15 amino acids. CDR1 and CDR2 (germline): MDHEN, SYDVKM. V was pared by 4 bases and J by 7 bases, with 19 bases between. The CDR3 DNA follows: TGTGCCAGCAGTTACCTCGAGGGGGGTCTCGGGACCCAGTACTTC. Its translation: CASSYLEGGLGTQYF.

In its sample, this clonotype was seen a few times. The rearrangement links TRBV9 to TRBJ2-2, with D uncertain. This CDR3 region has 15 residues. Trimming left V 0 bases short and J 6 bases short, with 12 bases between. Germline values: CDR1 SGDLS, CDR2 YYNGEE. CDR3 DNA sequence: TGTGCCAGCAGCGTAGACCCCCCGGGCCCCGGGGAGCTGTTTTTT. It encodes CASSVDPPGPGELFF.

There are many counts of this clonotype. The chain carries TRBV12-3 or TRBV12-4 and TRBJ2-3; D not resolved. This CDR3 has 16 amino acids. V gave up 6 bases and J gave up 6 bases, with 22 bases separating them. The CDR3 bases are TGTGCCAGCAGCACCGTTTTCGAGGCCCGTGGGGATACGCAGTATTTT. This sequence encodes CASSTVFEARGDTQYF.

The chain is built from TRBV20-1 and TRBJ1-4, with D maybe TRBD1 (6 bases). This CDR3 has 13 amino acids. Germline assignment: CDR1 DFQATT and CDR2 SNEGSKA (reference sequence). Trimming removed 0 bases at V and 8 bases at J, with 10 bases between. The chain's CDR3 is CSARDRGWEKLFF. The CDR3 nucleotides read TGCAGTGCTAGAGACAGGGGTTGGGAAAAACTGTTTTTT.

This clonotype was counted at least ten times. The CDR3 DNA follows: TGCAGTGCTAGAGATCCGCTGGAGACCCAGTACTTC. Residues: CSARDPLETQYF. This chain links TRBV20-1 with TRBJ2-5; no definite D call. Germline V lookup: CDR1 DFQATT, CDR2 SNEGSKA (reference sequence). V lost 0 bases and J lost 5, with 7 bases in between. The CDR3 loop spans 12 amino acids.

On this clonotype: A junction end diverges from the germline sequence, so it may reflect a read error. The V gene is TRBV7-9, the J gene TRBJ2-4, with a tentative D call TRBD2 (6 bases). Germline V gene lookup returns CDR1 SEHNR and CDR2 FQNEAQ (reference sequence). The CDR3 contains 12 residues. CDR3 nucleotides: TGTGCCAGCAGCTTAGCGACGTCTGGGGAGGCCTTC. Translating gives CASSLATSGEAF.

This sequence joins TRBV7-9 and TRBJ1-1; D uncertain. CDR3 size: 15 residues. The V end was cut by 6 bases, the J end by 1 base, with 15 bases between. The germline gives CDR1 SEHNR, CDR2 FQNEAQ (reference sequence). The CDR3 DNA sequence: TGTGCCAGCAGTTCAGACGGTTTACCGAACACTGAAGCTTTCTTT. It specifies CASSSDGLPNTEAFF.